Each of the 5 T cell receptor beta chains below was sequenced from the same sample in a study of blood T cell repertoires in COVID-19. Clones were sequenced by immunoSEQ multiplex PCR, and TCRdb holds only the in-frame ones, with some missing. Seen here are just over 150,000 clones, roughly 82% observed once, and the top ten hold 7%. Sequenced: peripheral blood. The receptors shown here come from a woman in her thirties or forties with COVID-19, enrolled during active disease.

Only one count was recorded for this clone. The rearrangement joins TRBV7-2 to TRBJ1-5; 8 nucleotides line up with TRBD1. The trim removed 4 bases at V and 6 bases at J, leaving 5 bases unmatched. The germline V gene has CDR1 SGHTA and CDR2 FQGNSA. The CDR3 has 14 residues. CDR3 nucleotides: TGTGCCAGCAGCTCAGGACAGGGCGGTCAGCCCCAGCATTTT. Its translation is CASSSGQGGQPQHF.

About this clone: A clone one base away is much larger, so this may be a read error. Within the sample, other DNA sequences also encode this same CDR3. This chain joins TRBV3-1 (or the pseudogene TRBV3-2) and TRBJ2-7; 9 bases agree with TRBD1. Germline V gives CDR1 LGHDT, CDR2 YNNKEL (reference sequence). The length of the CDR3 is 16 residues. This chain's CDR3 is CASSQLSGTGQLEQYV. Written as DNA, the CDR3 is TGTGCTAGCAGCCAGTTGAGTGGGACAGGGCAACTCGAGCAGTACGTC.

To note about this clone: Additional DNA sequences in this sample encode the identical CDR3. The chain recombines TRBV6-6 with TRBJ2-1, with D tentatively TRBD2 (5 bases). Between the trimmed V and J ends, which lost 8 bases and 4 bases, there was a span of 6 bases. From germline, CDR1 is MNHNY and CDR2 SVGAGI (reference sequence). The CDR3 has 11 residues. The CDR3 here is CASRGYNEQFF. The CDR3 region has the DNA TGTGCCAGCCGGGGATACAATGAGCAGTTCTTC.

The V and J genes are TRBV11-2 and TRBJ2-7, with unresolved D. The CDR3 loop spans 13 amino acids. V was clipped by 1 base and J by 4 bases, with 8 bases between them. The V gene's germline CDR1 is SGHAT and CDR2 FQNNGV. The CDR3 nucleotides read TGTGCCAGCAGCTTAGCCGTCGGTTACGAGCAGTACGTC. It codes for CASSLAVGYEQYV.

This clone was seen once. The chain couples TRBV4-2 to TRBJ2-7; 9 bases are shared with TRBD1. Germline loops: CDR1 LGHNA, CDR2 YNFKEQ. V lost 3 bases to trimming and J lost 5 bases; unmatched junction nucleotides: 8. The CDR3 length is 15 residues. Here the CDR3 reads CASSQDGDRVDEQYF. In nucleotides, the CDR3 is TGTGCCAGCAGCCAGGACGGGGACAGGGTGGACGAGCAGTACTTC.